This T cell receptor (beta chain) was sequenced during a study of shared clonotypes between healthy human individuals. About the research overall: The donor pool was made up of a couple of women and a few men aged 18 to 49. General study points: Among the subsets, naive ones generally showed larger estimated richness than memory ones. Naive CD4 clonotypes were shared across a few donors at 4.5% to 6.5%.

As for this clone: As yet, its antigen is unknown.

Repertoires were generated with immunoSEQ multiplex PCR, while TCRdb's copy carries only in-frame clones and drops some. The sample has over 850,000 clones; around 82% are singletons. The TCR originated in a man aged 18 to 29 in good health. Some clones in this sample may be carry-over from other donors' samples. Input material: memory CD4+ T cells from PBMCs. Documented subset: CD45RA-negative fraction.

CDR3 sequence (DNA): TGTGCCAGCAGTCGAGCGGGGACGGGATATAGCAATCAGCCCCAGCATTTT. Translated, it gives CASSRAGTGYSNQPQHF. The V gene is TRBV28, the J gene TRBJ1-5; possibly TRBD1 for D (5 bases). Trimming shortened V by 5 bases and J by 0 bases, and 17 bases separated the two germline ends. Germline V gives CDR1 MDHEN, CDR2 SYDVKM. The CDR3 has 17 amino acids.